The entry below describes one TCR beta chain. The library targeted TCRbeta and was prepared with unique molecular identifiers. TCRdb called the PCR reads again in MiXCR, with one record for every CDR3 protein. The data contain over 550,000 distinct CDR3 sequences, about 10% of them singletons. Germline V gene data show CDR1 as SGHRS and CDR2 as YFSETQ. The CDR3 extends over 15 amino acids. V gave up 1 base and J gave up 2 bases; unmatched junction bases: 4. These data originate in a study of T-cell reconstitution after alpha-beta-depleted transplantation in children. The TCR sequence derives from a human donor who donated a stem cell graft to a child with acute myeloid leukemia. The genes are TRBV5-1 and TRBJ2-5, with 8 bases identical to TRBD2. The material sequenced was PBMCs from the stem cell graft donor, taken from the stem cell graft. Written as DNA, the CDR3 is TGCGCCAGCAGCTTGATGACTAGCGTACAAGAGACCCAGTACTTC. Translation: CASSLMTSVQETQYF.